This is a list of T cell receptor beta chains from one sample in a study of blood T cell repertoires in COVID-19. Profiling relied on immunoSEQ multiplex PCR, and the TCRdb table lists in-frame clones only, not all of them. The data contain 250,000 to 350,000 clones, around nine tenths of them singletons. Specimen: PBMCs or T cells enriched from blood (not recorded which). The receptors were gathered from a man aged 60-69 years who had recovered from COVID-19. The CDR3 runs from the conserved cysteine through the conserved F or W. Fields, in order: V gene, J gene, D gene, clone size, CDR3 DNA, CDR3 protein. The D gene is left open where the match is weak. Not all rows give a size; the values are once, few, many and, for expanded clones, a class.

TRBV18	TRBJ1-2	TRBD1	NA	TGTGCCAGCTCACCAAGGACAGGAGGACGGGGTGGCTACACCTTC	CASSPRTGGRGGYTF
TRBV5-4	TRBJ1-2	TRBD1	NA	TGTGCCAGCAGCTTGGAGGGACAGGGGGTGCTGTATGGCTACACCTTC	CASSLEGQGVLYGYTF
TRBV5-1	TRBJ2-3	NA	NA	TGCGCCAGCAGCCTCTGGACAGGCACAGATACGCAGTATTTT	CASSLWTGTDTQYF
TRBV5-1	TRBJ2-5	TRBD2	once	TGCGCCAGCAGACCCGGGACTAGCGATCCCGAGACCCAGTACTTC	CASRPGTSDPETQYF
TRBV11-2	TRBJ2-5	NA	NA	TGTGCCAGCAGCTTATCGAGGTGGGAGAAGGGAGAGACCCAGTACTTC	CASSLSRWEKGETQYF
TRBV4-3	TRBJ1-1	NA	NA	TGCGCCAGCAGCCGCGACAGCCTGAACACTGAAGCTTTCTTT	CASSRDSLNTEAFF
TRBV19	TRBJ1-2	NA	NA	TGTGCCAGTAGTATGGGGGCCCGTTCGTCCTATGGCTACACCTTC	CASSMGARSSYGYTF
TRBV27	TRBJ2-1	TRBD2	once	TGTGCCAGCAGTTTATCGATAGCGGGTCTTCATGAGCAGTTCTTC	CASSLSIAGLHEQFF
TRBV10-3	TRBJ2-7	NA	NA	TGTGCCATCAGTGAGCCCTATAAGAGCTCCTACGAGCAGTACTTC	CAISEPYKSSYEQYF
TRBV4-1	TRBJ1-2	NA	NA	TGCGCCAGCAGCCAAGATTTCCAGGGGAACAACTATGGCTACACCTTC	CASSQDFQGNNYGYTF
TRBV7-9	TRBJ1-5	TRBD1	NA	TGTGCCAGCAGCTCCACAGGGGCTACCCTAAATCAGCCCCAGCATTTT	CASSSTGATLNQPQHF
TRBV24-1	TRBJ1-2	NA	once	TGTGCCACCAGTGACCCCGACCGGGGCTATGGCTACACCTTC	CATSDPDRGYGYTF
TRBV7-2	TRBJ1-3	NA	NA	TGTGCCAGCAGCACTAGCGTGAACTCTGGAAACACCATATATTTT	CASSTSVNSGNTIYF
TRBV7-9	TRBJ2-7	TRBD1	once	TGTGCCAGCAGCTTTACAGGGGGCCCCCCCTACGAGCAGTACTTC	CASSFTGGPPYEQYF
TRBV18	TRBJ1-4	NA	NA	TGTGCCAGCTCTTATGGACAGTTAACTAATGAAAAACTGTTTTTT	CASSYGQLTNEKLFF
TRBV9	TRBJ1-1	NA	NA	TGTGCCAGCAGCGTAGTTGCCCTTCGAGGGACTGAAGCTTTCTTT	CASSVVALRGTEAFF
TRBV15	TRBJ1-1	TRBD1	NA	TGTGCCACCAGGACAGGGCCCATGAACACTGAAGCTTTCTTT	CATRTGPMNTEAFF
TRBV6-1	TRBJ1-2	NA	once	TGTGCCAGCAGTGAGACAGTGGACTATGGCTACACCTTC	CASSETVDYGYTF
TRBV15	TRBJ2-5	TRBD1	NA	TGTGCCACCAGCAGAGTTGGACAGGGGACGACAGAGACCCAGTACTTC	CATSRVGQGTTETQYF
TRBV10-3	TRBJ2-1	NA	once	TGTGCCATCAGTGAGACCGGACAGATGTACAATGAGCAGTTCTTC	CAISETGQMYNEQFF
TRBV9	TRBJ2-2	NA	NA	TGTGCCAGCACCGCGGGGACAGCCACCGGGGAGCTGTTTTTT	CASTAGTATGELFF
TRBV10-1	TRBJ1-1	TRBD1	NA	TGCGCCAGCAGGGACAGGCTGAACACTGAAGCTTTCTTT	CASRDRLNTEAFF
TRBV15	TRBJ2-7	TRBD1	NA	TGTGCCACCAGCCAGGGACAGGGGATCCACGAGCAGTACTTC	CATSQGQGIHEQYF
TRBV7-3	TRBJ2-3	TRBD2	NA	TGTGCCAGCAGCCCAACTGGACTAGCTCAGGGCGCAGATACGCAGTATTTT	CASSPTGLAQGADTQYF
TRBV10-3	TRBJ2-7	TRBD2	NA	TGTGCCATCAGTGAGTCAGGCGGGAGAGGTGACGAGCAGTACTTC	CAISESGGRGDEQYF
TRBV7-9	TRBJ1-3	NA	NA	TGTGCCAGCAGCTTAGTGGGGCTCAGAGCCTCTGGAAACACCATATATTTT	CASSLVGLRASGNTIYF
TRBV27	TRBJ1-5	NA	NA	TGTGCCAGCAGTGCGGTTGGGGGCGCGAAGCCCCAGCATTTT	CASSAVGGAKPQHF
TRBV30	TRBJ1-4	TRBD1	few	TGTGCCTGGAGTTCGTACGGGACAGGGGGCGGACGTGAAAAACTGTTTTTT	CAWSSYGTGGGREKLFF
TRBV9	TRBJ2-2	NA	NA	TGTGCCAGCAGCGTACAAGTTGGAGGGGCCGGGGAGCTGTTTTTT	CASSVQVGGAGELFF
TRBV18	TRBJ1-1	NA	NA	TGTGCCAGCTCACCCGGGGATGGCACTGAAGCTTTCTTT	CASSPGDGTEAFF
TRBV18	TRBJ1-5	NA	NA	TGTGCCAGCTCACCATCCCGGGGGTCAGGCAATCAGCCCCAGCATTTT	CASSPSRGSGNQPQHF
TRBV7-2	TRBJ1-2	NA	NA	TGTGCCAGCAGCCTACGGGGAGACTATGGCTACACCTTC	CASSLRGDYGYTF
TRBV7-6	TRBJ2-1	NA	NA	TGTGCCAGCAGCTTCTTCTTAGGGGGAGACTTTGAGCAGTTCTTC	CASSFFLGGDFEQFF
TRBV14	TRBJ2-1	NA	NA	TGTGCCAGCAGCCAAGATCCGTTGGCTGGGCTTATCCACAATGAGCAGTTCTTC	CASSQDPLAGLIHNEQFF
TRBV19	TRBJ2-2	NA	NA	TGTGCCAGTAGTCGAGGAGGCACCGGGGAGCTGTTTTTT	CASSRGGTGELFF
TRBV5-6	TRBJ1-2	NA	NA	TGTGCCAGCAGCTTGGGGGTTGGGAGTGGCTACACCTTC	CASSLGVGSGYTF
TRBV24-1	TRBJ1-3	TRBD1	once	TGTGCCACCAGGGCTAGGACAGGGTGGGGCTCTGGAAACACCATATATTTT	CATRARTGWGSGNTIYF
TRBV11-2	TRBJ2-3	TRBD2	NA	TGTGCCAGCAGCTCATTGACTAGCGGGGGTTCAGATACGCAGTATTTT	CASSSLTSGGSDTQYF
TRBV13	TRBJ2-7	TRBD1	NA	TGTGCCAGCAGCTTAGGACAGGGGTCCCCCTACGAGCAGTACTTC	CASSLGQGSPYEQYF
TRBV19	TRBJ2-7	TRBD2	once	TGTGCCAGTAGTATTCGACTAGCGGGGTCCCCCTACGAGCAGTACTTC	CASSIRLAGSPYEQYF
TRBV3-1/TRBV3-2	TRBJ1-2	NA	once	TGTGCCAGCAGCCGGGACATGGGCTACACCTTC	CASSRDMGYTF
TRBV6-6	TRBJ2-2	TRBD1	NA	TGTGCCAGCAGTCTAGACACCGGGACAGGGGAACTCCTTAGGGGGCATTGGGAGCTGTTTTTT	CASSLDTGTGELLRGHWELFF
TRBV30	TRBJ1-1	NA	NA	TGTGCCTGGAGTGCCCAGGTTGCCACTGAAGCTTTCTTT	CAWSAQVATEAFF
TRBV5-1	TRBJ2-5	TRBD1	NA	TGCGCCAGCAGCTTTGGTGGGACAGAAGAGACCCAGTACTTC	CASSFGGTEETQYF
TRBV28	TRBJ2-7	NA	NA	TGTGCCAGCACCCAGCCACAGGGTAACGAGCAGTACTTC	CASTQPQGNEQYF
TRBV30	TRBJ1-2	NA	NA	TGTGCCTGGAGTATGAGCTATGGCTACACCTTC	CAWSMSYGYTF
TRBV4-1	TRBJ2-7	NA	once	TGCGCCAGCAGCCAAGTGGCGGATCTCAGCTACGAGCAGTACTTC	CASSQVADLSYEQYF
TRBV5-5	TRBJ1-1	NA	NA	TGTGCCAGCAGCTTGGCTGGGACAAGTAACACTGAAGCTTTCTTT	CASSLAGTSNTEAFF
TRBV10-2	TRBJ1-1	NA	NA	TGCGCCAGCAGTGAGTCAGACATGAACACTGAAGCTTTCTTT	CASSESDMNTEAFF
TRBV24-1	TRBJ2-2	TRBD1	NA	TGTGCCACCAGTGACAGACAGGGTCTCACCGGGGAGCTGTTTTTT	CATSDRQGLTGELFF
TRBV4-2	TRBJ1-2	TRBD1	NA	TGTGCCAGCAGCACAAACCAGGGGGCCCTGAACTATGGCTACACCTTC	CASSTNQGALNYGYTF
TRBV2	TRBJ2-1	NA	NA	TGTGCCAGCAGTGGAGATACGAATGAGCAGTTCTTC	CASSGDTNEQFF
TRBV7-9	TRBJ1-2	NA	NA	TGTGCCAGCAGCTCGCGAAGTAACTATGGCTACACCTTC	CASSSRSNYGYTF